The rows below give T cell receptor beta chains drawn from one sample of a study of CD8 T cells in Susac syndrome. TCRdb fed the immunoSEQ multiplex PCR reads into MiXCR, producing one record per CDR3 protein. The data contain approximately 110,000 distinct CDR3 sequences, 80% to 95% of them seen just once; the ten biggest clones take up roughly 0.3%. The specimen was CD8+ T cells from PBMCs. The source of these receptors is a human donor with multiple sclerosis. Both conserved end residues are part of each CDR3. Each record gives: clone size, V gene, D gene, J gene, CDR3 protein, CDR3 DNA. The D gene is left open where the match is weak. The size entry is marked missing in some rows and otherwise reads once, few, many or a size class.

.	TRBV9	TRBD2	TRBJ2-3	CASSATTSGRDTQYF	TGTGCCAGCAGCGCCACGACTAGCGGGAGGGATACGCAGTATTTT
.	TRBV5-8	.	TRBJ1-5	CASSPDPRDSQPQHF	TGTGCCAGCAGCCCGGACCCCAGGGATTCTCAGCCCCAGCATTTT
.	TRBV7-9	.	TRBJ1-2	CASSLGAKNGYGYTF	TGTGCCAGCAGCTTGGGGGCCAAGAACGGCTATGGCTACACCTTC
.	TRBV29-1	TRBD1	TRBJ2-6	CSVGQGTLFSGANVLTF	TGCAGCGTTGGACAGGGAACACTTTTCTCTGGGGCCAACGTCCTGACTTTC
.	TRBV30	.	TRBJ1-1	CAWSPRNTEAFF	TGTGCCTGGAGCCCCCGGAACACTGAAGCTTTCTTT
.	TRBV4-1	.	TRBJ2-1	CASSTSDAGMGHNEQFF	TGCGCCAGCAGCACCTCCGACGCCGGAATGGGACACAATGAGCAGTTCTTC
.	TRBV20-1	TRBD2	TRBJ2-1	CSARLVVMAGGLFF	TGCAGTGCCCGGCTTGTTGTAATGGCGGGGGGCCTGTTCTTC
once	TRBV28	.	TRBJ2-7	CASIGIASYEQYF	TGTGCCAGCATCGGAATCGCCTCCTACGAGCAGTACTTC
.	TRBV20-1	TRBD1	TRBJ1-2	CSAHTGDGYTF	TGCAGTGCCCACACAGGGGACGGCTACACCTTC
.	TRBV2	.	TRBJ1-1	CASSEEGMENTEAFF	TGTGCCAGCAGTGAAGAGGGCATGGAGAACACTGAAGCTTTCTTT